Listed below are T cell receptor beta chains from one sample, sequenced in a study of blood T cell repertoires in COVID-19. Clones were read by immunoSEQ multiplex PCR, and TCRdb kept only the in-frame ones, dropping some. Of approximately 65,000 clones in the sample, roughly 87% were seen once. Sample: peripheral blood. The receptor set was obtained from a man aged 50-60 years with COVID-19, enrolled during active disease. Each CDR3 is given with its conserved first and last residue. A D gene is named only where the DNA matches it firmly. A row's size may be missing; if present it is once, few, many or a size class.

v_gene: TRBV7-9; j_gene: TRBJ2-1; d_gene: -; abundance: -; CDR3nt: TGTGCCAGCAGCTTAGTGAGAGTTAACTACAATGAGCAGTTCTTC; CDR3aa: CASSLVRVNYNEQFF
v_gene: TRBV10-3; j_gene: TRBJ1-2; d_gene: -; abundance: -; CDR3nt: TGTGCCATCAGAGTCCAGGTGGACTATGGCTACACCTTC; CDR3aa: CAIRVQVDYGYTF
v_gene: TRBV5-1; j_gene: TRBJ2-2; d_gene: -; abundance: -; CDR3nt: TGCGCCAGCAGCTTGGCGGTTCAGAACACCGGGGAGCTGTTTTTT; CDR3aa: CASSLAVQNTGELFF
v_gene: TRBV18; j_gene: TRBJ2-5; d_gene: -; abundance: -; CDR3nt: TGTGCCAGCTCACCATCTGGGAGGCAGACCCAGTACTTC; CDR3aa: CASSPSGRQTQYF
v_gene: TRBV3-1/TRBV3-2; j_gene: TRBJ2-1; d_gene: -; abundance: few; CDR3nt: TGTGCCAGCAGCCAAGATTGGCCAACCAGGGCTAGCGTCTCAGAGCAGTTCTTC; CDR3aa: CASSQDWPTRASVSEQFF
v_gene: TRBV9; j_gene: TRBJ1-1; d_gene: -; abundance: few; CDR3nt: TGTGCCAGCAGCGGCTCGACTTGGAACACTGAAGCTTTCTTT; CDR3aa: CASSGSTWNTEAFF
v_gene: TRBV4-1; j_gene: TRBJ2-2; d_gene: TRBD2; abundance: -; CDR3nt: TGCGCCAGCAGCCAGTGGGGAAGCGGGAGGGCCGGGGAGCTGTTTTTT; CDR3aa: CASSQWGSGRAGELFF
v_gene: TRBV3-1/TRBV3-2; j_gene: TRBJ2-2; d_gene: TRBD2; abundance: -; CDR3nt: TGTGCCAGCAGTGGGGGACTAGCCACGAACACCGGGGAGCTGTTTTTT; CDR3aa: CASSGGLATNTGELFF
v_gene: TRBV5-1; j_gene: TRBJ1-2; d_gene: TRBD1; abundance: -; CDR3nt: TGCGCCAGCAGCTTGGGTGGGACAGAGACCTCTGGCTACACCTTC; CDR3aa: CASSLGGTETSGYTF
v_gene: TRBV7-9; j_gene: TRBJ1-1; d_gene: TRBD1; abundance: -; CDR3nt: TGTGCCAGCAGCCACAGGGGATTACTTGGGACTGAAGCTTTCTTT; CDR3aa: CASSHRGLLGTEAFF
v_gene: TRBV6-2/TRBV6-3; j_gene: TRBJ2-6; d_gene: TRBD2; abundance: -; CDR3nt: TGTGCCAGCAGTTACCGTTCTAGCGGGAGTTTCTCCGGGGCCAACGTCCTGACTTTC; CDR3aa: CASSYRSSGSFSGANVLTF
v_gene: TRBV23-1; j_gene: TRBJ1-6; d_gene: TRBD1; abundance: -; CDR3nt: TGCGCCAGCAGTCAACCGGGACAGGGGCTCTATAATTCACCCCTCCACTTT; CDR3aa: CASSQPGQGLYNSPLHF
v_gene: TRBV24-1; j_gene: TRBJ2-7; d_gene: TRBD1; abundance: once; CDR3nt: TGTGCCACCAGTGATTTGGGGACAGGGGGCTCTTTTTACGAGCAGTACTTC; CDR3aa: CATSDLGTGGSFYEQYF
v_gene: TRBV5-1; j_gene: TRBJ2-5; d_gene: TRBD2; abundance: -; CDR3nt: TGCGCCAGCAGCCAGGGACTAGCGGACCTACAAGAGACCCAGTACTTC; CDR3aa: CASSQGLADLQETQYF
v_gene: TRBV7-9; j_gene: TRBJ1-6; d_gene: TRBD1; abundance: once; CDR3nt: TGTGCCAGCAGCCGGGGACAGAAGAATTCACCCCTCCACTTT; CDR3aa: CASSRGQKNSPLHF
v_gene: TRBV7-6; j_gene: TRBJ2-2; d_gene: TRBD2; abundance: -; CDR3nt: TGTGCCAGCAGCTTAGGAGGATCGGGACTAGCGCGGACCGGGGAGCTGTTTTTT; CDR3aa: CASSLGGSGLARTGELFF
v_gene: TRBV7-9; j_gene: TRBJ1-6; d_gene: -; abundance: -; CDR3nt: TGTGCCAGCAGCTCCGGATCTGGCAGGGGCCAGGATTCACCCCTCCACTTT; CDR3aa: CASSSGSGRGQDSPLHF
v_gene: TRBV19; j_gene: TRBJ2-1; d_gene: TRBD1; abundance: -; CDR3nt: TGTGCCAGTAGTTGGGGGACAGGGGCGTACAATGAGCAGTTCTTC; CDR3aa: CASSWGTGAYNEQFF
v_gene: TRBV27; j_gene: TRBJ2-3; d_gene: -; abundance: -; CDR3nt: TGTGCCAGCAGTTTGACGAGGGGCACAGATACGCAGTATTTT; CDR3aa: CASSLTRGTDTQYF
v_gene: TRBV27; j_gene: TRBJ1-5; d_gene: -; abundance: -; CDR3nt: TGTGCCAGCAGTTTATCACCTGAGCAGGGTTATCAGCCCCAGCATTTT; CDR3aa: CASSLSPEQGYQPQHF
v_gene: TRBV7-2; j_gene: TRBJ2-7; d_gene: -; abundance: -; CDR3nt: TGTGCCAGCAGCTTACAAAGCATAGGGGGGGCCGGGAGACCCTACGAGCAGTACTTC; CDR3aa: CASSLQSIGGAGRPYEQYF
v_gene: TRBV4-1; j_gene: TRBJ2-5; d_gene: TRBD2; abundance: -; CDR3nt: TGCGCCAGCAGCCCCATTGAAACTAGCGGAGGGGCGGAGACCCAGTACTTC; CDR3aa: CASSPIETSGGAETQYF
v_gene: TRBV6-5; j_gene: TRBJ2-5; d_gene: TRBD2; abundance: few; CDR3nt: TGTGCCAGCAGAGCGGGACTCCTCGGGACCCAGTACTTC; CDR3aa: CASRAGLLGTQYF
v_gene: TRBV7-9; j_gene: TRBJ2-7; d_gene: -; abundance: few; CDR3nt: TGTGCCAGCAGCAGGGGCGGGTCCTACGAGCAGTACTTC; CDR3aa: CASSRGGSYEQYF
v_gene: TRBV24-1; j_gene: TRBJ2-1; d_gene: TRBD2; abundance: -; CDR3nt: TGTGCCACCAGTGATCCCCGACATAGCGGGAGCTCCTACAATGAGCAGTTCTTC; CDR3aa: CATSDPRHSGSSYNEQFF
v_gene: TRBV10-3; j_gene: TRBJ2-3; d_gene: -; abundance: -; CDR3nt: TGTGCCATCAAGGAGCGGGCCACAGATACGCAGTATTTT; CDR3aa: CAIKERATDTQYF
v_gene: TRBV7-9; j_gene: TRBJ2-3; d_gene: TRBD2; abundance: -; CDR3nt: TGTGCCAGCAGCTACGGACTAGTGGTATCAGATACGCAGTATTTT; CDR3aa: CASSYGLVVSDTQYF
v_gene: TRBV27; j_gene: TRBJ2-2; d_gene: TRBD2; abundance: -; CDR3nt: TGTGCCAGCAGTTTTAAGCGGGAGGGCCCGGGGGAGCTGTTTTTT; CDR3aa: CASSFKREGPGELFF
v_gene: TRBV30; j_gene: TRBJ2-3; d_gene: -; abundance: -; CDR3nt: TGTGCCTGGAAAGTAGGCACAGATACGCAGTATTTT; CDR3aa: CAWKVGTDTQYF
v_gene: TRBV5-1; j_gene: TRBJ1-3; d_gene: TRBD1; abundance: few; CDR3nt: TGCGCCAGCAGCCCGGACAGGGTGTTAGGAAACACCATATATTTT; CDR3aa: CASSPDRVLGNTIYF
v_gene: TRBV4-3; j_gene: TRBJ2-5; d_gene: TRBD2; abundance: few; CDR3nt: TGCGCCAGCAGCCCTCTAGCGGGAGGAGGGGGAGAGACCCAGTACTTC; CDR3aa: CASSPLAGGGGETQYF
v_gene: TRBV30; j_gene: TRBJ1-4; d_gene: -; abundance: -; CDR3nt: TGTGCCTGGAGTCCCTCGACTAATGAAAAACTGTTTTTT; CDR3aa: CAWSPSTNEKLFF
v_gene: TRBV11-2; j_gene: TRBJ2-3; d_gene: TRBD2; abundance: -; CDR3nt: TGTGCCAGCAGCTTAGTCGCTAGCGGGAGATGGGATACGCAGTATTTT; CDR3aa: CASSLVASGRWDTQYF
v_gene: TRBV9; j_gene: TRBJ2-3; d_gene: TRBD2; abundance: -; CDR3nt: TGTGCCAGCAGCGTTGGGACTAGGTCCACAGATACGCAGTATTTT; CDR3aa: CASSVGTRSTDTQYF